This T cell receptor (beta chain) was sequenced for a study of cytomegalovirus exposure and HLA in healthy donors. The germline V gene has CDR1 SEHNR and CDR2 FQNEAQ (reference sequence). Germline trimming cut 0 bases from V and 0 bases from J; bases unmatched to any gene: 7. The CDR3 is 17 amino acids. Primers for the PCR totalled 60 Vbeta and 13 Jbeta. The repertoire was sequenced with immunoSEQ multiplex PCR; TCRdb's copy has only in-frame clones and lacks some. Among approximately 180,000 clones listed, approximately 80% were seen once. The sequence came from a man between 25 and 39 years old in good health and CMV-seropositive. The chain combines TRBV7-9 with TRBJ1-1; 7 bases are shared with TRBD1. What was sequenced was PBMCs. The CDR3 DNA follows: TGTGCCAGCAGCTTAGCAGGCCGTACAGGGGTGAACACTGAAGCTTTCTTT. Amino acids: CASSLAGRTGVNTEAFF. The full variable domain, rest sourced from reference TRBV7-9 and TRBJ1-1, is DTGVSQNPRHKITKRGQNVTFRCDPISEHNRLYWYRQTLGQGPEFLTYFQNEAQLEKSRLLSDRFSAERPKGSFSTLEIQRTEQGDSAMYLCASSLAGRTGVNTEAFFGQGTRLTVV.